Described below is a single T cell receptor (beta chain) sequence and its context. As yet, its antigen is unknown. The CDR3 has 16 amino acids. After removal of 1 base from V and 3 bases from J, the junction contained 6 bases not matched to a gene. Germline V gives CDR1 LGHNA, CDR2 YSLEER. The donors formed part of the 120-subject validation cohort, distinct from the approximately 670-subject first cohort. Using immunoSEQ multiplex PCR, the repertoire was profiled, and TCRdb retains in-frame clones only, with some absent. There are 330,000 or so clones in the sample; around 86% occur only once, and around 0.84% lies in the top ten. These data belong to a study of cytomegalovirus exposure and HLA in healthy donors. Study-level points and caveats: The tendency of first-cohort TCR clusters to co-occur in the roughly 110 validation repertoires was the finding of a later analysis. The majority of TCR sequences were rare, yet some public TCRs appeared in many donors. CMV antigen specificity was confirmed in vitro for three CMV-associated chains.

The chain links TRBV4-3 to TRBJ2-7, with 10 bases lining up with TRBD1. Source material: PBMCs. This clonotype was obtained from a woman between 18 and 29 years old in good health and CMV-seronegative. CDR3 region: CASSQAYGQGVYEQYF. In DNA form, the CDR3 reads TGCGCCAGCAGCCAAGCGTATGGACAGGGGGTCTACGAGCAGTACTTC.